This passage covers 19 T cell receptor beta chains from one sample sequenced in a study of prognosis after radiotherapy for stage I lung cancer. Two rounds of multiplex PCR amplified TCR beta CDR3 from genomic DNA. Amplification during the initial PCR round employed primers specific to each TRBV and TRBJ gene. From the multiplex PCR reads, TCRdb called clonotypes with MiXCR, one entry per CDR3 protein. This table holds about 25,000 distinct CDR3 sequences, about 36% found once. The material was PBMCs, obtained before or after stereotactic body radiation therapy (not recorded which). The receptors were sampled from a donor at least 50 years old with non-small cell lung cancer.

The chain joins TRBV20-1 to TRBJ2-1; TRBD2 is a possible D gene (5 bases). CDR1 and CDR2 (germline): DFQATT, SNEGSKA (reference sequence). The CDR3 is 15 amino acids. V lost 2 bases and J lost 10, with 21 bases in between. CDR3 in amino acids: CSARNSGYGSGEQFF. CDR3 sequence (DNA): TGCAGTGCTAGAAATTCGGGGTACGGCAGCGGAGAGCAGTTCTTC.

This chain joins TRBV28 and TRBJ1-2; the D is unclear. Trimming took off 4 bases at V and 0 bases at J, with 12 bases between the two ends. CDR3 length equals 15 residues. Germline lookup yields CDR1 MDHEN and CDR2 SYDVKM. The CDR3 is CASSSPAEANYGYTF. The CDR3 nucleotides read TGTGCCAGCAGTTCGCCAGCTGAAGCTAACTATGGCTACACCTTC.

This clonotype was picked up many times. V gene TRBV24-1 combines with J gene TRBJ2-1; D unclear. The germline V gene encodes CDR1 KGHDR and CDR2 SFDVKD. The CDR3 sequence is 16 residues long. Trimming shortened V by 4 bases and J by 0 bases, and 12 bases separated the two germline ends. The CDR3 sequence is CATSDFQAGSYNEQFF. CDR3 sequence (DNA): TGTGCCACCAGTGACTTCCAGGCTGGCTCCTACAATGAGCAGTTCTTC.

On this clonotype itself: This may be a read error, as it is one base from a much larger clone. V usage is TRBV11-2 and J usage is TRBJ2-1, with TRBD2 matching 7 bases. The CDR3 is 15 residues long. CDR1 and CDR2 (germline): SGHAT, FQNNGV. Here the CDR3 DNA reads TGTGCCAGCAGCTTAGGAGCGGGAAGGTACAATGAGCAGTCCTTC. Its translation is CASSLGAGRYNEQSF.

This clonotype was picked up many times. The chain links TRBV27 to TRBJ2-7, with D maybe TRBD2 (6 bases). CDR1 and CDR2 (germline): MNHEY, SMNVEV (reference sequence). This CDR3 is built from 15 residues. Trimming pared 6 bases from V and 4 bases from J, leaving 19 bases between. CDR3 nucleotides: TGTGCCAGCAGGATGATGCGGGAACTGGGGTACGAGCAGTACTTC. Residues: CASRMMRELGYEQYF.

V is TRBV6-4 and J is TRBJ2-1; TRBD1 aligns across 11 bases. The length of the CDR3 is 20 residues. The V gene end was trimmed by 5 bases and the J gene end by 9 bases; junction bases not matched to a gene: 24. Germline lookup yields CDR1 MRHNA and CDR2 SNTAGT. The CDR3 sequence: CASSPGTGGYGRAWDPEQFF. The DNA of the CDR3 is TGTGCCAGCAGTCCCGGGACAGGGGGTTACGGGAGGGCCTGGGATCCTGAGCAGTTCTTC.

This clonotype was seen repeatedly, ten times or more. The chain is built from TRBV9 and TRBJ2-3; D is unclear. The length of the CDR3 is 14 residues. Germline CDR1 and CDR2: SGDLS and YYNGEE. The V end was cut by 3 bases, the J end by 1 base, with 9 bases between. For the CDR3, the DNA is TGTGCCAGCAGCGCGACCGCGGGCACAGATACGCAGTATTTT. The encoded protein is CASSATAGTDTQYF.

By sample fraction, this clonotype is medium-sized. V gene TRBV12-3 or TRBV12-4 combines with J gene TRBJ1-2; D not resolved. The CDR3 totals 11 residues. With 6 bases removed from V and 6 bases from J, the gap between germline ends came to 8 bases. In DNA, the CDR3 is TGTGCCAGCAGCCGCGGGAATGGCTACACCTTC. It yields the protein CASSRGNGYTF.

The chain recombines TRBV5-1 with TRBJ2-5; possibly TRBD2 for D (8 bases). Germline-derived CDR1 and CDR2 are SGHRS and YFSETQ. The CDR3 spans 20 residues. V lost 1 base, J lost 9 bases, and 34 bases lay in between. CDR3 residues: CASSLPQTGTLAGKRGAQYF. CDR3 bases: TGCGCCAGCAGCTTGCCCCAGACAGGGACGCTAGCGGGCAAACGAGGGGCCCAGTACTTC.

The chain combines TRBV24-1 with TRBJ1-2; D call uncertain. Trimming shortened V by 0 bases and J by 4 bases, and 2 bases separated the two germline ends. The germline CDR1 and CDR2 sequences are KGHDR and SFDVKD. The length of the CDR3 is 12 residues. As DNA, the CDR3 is TGTGCCACCAGTGATTTGGGCTATGGCTACACCTTC. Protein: CATSDLGYGYTF.

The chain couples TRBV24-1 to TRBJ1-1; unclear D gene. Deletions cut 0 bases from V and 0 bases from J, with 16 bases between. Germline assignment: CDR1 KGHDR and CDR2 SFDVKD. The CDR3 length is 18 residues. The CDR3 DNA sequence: TGTGCCACCAGTGATTTGAGGTACAGAGAGAGAATGAACACTGAAGCTTTCTTT. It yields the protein CATSDLRYRERMNTEAFF.

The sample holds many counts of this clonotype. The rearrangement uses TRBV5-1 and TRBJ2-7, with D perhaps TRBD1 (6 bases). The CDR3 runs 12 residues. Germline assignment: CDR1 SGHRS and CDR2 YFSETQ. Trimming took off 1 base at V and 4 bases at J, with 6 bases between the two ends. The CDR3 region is CASSLRGYEQYF. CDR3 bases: TGCGCCAGCAGCTTGAGGGGGTACGAGCAGTACTTC. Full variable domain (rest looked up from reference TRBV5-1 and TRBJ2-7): KAGVTQTPRYLIKTRGQQVTLSCSPISGHRSVSWYQQTPGQGLQFLFEYFSETQRNKGNFPGRFSGRQFSNSRSEMNVSTLELGDSALYLCASSLRGYEQYFGPGTRLTVT.

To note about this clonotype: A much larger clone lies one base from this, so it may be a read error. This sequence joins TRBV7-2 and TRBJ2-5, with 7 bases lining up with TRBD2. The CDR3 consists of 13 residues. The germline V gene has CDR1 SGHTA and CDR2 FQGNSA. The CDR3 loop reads CASSLVTRETEYF. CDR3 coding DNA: TGTGCCAGCAGCTTGGTAACGCGGGAGACCGAGTACTTC.

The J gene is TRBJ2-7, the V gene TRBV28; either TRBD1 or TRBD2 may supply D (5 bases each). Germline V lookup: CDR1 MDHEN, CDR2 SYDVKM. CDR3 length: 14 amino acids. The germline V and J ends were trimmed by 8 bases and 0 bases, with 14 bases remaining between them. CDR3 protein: CASVRAGSSYEQYF. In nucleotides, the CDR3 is TGTGCCAGCGTACGGGCAGGGAGCTCCTACGAGCAGTACTTC. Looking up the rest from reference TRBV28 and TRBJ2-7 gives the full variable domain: DVKVTQSSRYLVKRTGEKVFLECVQDMDHENMFWYRQDPGLGLRLIYFSYDVKMKEKGDIPEGYSVSREKKERFSLILESASTNQTSMYLCASVRAGSSYEQYFGPGTRLTVT.

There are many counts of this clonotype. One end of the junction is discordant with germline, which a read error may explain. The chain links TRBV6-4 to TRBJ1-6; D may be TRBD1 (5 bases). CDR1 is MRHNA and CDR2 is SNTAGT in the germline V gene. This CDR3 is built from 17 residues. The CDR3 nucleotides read TGTGCCAGCAGTGACTCTGGGGGGGAGTACGATAACTCACCCCTCCACTTT. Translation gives CASSDSGGEYDNSPLHF.

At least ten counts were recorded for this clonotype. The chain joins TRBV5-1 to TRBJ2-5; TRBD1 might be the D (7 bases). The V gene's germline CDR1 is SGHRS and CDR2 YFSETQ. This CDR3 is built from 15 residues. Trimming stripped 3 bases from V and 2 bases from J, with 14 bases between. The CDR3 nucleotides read TGCGCCAGCAGCTCCGGGCAGGGGGGACAAGAGACCCAGTACTTC. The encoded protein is CASSSGQGGQETQYF.

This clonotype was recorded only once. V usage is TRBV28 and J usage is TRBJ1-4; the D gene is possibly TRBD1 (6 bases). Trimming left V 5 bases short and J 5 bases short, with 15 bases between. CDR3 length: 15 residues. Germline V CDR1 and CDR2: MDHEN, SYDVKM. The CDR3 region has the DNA TGTGCCAGCAGTCAAAACAGGGTACGAAATGAAAAACTGTTTTTT. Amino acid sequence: CASSQNRVRNEKLFF.

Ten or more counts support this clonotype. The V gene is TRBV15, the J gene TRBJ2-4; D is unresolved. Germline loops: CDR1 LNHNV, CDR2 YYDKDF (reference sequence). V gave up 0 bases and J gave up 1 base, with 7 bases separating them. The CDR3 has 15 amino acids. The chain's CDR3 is CATSREGGAKNIQYF. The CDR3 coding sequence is TGTGCCACCAGCAGAGAGGGTGGGGCCAAAAACATTCAGTACTTC.

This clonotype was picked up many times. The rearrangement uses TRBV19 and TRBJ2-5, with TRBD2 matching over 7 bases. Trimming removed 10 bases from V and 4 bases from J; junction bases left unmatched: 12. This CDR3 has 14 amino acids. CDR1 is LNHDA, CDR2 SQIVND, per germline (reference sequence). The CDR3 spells CATSFRSGGETQYF. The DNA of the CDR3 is TGTGCCACCTCTTTCCGGTCGGGAGGAGAGACCCAGTACTTC.